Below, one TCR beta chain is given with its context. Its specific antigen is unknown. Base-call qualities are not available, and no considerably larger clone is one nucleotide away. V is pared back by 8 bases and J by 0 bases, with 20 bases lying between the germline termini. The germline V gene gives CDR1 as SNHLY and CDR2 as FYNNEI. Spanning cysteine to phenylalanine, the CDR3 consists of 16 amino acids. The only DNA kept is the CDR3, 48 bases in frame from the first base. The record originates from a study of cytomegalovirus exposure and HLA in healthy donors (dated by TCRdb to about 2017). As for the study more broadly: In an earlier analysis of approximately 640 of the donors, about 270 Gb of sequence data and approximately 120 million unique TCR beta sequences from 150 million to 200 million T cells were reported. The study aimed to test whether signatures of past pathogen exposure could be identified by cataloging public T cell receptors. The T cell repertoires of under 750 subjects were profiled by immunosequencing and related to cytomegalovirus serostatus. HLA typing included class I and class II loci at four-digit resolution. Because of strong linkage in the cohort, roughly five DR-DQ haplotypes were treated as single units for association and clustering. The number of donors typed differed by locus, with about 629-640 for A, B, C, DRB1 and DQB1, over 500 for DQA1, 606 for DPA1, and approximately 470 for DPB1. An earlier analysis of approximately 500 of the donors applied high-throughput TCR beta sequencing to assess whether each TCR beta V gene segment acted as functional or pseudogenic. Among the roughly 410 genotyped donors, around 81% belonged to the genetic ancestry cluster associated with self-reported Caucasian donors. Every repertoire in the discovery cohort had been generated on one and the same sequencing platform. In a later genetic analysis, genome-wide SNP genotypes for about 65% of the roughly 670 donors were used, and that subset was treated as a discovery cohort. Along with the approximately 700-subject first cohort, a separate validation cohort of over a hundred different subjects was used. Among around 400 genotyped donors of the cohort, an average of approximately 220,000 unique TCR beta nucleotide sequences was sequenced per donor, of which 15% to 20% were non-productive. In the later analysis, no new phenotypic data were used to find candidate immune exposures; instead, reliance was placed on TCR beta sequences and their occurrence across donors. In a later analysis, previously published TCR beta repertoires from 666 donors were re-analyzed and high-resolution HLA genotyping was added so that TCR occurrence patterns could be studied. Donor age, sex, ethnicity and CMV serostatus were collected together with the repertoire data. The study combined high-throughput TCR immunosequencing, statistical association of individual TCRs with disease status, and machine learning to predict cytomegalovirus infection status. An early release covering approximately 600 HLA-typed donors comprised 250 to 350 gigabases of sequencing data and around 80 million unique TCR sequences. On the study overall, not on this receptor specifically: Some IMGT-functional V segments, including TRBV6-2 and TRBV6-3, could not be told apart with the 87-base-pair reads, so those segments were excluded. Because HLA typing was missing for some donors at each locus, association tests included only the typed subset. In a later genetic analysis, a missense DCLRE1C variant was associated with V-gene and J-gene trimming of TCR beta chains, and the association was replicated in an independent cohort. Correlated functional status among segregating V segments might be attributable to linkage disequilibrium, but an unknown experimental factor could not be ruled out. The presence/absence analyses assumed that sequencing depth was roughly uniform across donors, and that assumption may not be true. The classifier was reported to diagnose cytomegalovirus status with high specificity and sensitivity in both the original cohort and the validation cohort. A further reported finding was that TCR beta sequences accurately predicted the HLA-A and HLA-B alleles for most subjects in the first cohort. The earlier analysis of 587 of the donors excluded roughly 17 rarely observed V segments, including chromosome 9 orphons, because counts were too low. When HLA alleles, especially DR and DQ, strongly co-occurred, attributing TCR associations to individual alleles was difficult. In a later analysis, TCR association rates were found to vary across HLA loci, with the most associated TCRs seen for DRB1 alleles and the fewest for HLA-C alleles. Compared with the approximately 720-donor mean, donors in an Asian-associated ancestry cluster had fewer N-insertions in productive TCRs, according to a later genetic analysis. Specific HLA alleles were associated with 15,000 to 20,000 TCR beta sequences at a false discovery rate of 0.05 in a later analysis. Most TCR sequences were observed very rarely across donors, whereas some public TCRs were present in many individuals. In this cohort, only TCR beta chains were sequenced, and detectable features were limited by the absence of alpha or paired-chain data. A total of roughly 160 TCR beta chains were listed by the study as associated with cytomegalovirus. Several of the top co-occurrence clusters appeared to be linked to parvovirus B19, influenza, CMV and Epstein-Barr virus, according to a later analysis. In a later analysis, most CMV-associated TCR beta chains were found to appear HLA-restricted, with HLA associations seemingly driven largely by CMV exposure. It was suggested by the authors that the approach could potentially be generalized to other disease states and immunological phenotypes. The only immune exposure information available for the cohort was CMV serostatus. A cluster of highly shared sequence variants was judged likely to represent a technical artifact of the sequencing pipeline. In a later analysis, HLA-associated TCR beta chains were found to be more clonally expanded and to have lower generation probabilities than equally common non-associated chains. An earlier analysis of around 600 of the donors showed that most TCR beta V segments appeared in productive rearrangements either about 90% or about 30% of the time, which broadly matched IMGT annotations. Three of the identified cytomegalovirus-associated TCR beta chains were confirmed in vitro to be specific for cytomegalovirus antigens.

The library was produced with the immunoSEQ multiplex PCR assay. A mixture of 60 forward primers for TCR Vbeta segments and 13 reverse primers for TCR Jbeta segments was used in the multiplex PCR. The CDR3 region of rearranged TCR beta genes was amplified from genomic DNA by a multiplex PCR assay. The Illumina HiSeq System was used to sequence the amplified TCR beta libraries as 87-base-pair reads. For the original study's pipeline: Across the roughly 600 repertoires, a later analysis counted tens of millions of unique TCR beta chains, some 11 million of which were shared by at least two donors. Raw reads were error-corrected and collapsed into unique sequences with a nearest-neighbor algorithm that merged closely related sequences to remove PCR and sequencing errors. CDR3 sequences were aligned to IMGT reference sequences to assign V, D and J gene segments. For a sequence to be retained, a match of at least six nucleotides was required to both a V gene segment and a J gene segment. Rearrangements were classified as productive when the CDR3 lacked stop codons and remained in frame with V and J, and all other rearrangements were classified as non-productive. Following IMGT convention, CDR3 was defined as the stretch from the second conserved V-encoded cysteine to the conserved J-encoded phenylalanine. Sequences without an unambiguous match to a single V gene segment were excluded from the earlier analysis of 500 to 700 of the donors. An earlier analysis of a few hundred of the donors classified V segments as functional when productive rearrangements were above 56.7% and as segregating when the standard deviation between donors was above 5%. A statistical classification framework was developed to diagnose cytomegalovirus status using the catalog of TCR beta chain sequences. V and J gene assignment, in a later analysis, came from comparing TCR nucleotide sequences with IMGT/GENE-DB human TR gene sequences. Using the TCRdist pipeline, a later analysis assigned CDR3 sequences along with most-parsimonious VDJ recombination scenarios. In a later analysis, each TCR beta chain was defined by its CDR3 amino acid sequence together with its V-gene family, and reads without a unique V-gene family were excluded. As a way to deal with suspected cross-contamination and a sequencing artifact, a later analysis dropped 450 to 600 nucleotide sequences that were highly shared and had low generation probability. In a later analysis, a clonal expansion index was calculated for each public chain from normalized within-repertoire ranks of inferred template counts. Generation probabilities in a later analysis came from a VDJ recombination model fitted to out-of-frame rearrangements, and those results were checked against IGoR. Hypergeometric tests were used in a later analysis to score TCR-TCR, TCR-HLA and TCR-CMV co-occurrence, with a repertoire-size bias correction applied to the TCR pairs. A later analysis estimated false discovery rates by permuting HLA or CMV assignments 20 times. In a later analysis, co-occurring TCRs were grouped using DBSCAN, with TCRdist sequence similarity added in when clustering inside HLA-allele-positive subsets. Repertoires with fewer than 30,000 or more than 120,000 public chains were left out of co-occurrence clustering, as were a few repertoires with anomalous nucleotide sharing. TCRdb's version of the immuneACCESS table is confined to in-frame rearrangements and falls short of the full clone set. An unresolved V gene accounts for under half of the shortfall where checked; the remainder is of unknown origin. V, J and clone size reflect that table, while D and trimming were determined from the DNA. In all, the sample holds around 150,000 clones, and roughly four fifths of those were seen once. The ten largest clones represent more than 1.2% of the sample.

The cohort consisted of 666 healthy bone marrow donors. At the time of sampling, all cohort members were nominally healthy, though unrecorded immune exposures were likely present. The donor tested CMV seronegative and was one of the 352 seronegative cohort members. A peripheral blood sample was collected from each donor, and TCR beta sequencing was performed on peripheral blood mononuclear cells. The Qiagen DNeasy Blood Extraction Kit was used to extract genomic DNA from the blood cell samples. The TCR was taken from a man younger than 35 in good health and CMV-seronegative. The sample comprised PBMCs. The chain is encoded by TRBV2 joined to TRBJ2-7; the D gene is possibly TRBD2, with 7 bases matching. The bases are TGTGCCAGCGGGGGGGGCTTAGCCATACTCTCCTACGAGCAGTACTTC. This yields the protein CASGGGLAILSYEQYF. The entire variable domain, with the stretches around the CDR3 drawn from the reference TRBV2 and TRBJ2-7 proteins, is EPEVTQTPSHQVTQMGQEVILRCVPISNHLYFYWYRQILGQKVEFLVSFYNNEISEKSEIFDDQFSVERPDGSNFTLKIRSTKLEDSAMYFCASGGGLAILSYEQYFGPGTRLTVT.